The sample holds one count of the clone carrying this TCR beta chain. Only in-frame clones appear in the TCRdb table, and some are missing; sequencing was by immunoSEQ multiplex PCR. The sample shows under 95,000 clones, around 91% of them seen only once. These data come from a study of T cell changes during pregnancy in multiple sclerosis. This receptor was obtained from a female donor in good health, enrolled as a control in a pregnancy study. Sequenced material: peripheral blood, taken after pregnancy.

CDR3 DNA sequence: TGTGCCAGCAGCTTAGGAAGGGAGAATTCACCCCTCCACTTT. Encoded protein: CASSLGRENSPLHF. The rearrangement joins TRBV7-9 to TRBJ1-6; D not resolved. The CDR3 totals 14 residues. Trimming took 1 base from V and 7 from J, leaving 8 bases between them. In germline, CDR1 is SEHNR, CDR2 FQNEAQ (reference sequence).